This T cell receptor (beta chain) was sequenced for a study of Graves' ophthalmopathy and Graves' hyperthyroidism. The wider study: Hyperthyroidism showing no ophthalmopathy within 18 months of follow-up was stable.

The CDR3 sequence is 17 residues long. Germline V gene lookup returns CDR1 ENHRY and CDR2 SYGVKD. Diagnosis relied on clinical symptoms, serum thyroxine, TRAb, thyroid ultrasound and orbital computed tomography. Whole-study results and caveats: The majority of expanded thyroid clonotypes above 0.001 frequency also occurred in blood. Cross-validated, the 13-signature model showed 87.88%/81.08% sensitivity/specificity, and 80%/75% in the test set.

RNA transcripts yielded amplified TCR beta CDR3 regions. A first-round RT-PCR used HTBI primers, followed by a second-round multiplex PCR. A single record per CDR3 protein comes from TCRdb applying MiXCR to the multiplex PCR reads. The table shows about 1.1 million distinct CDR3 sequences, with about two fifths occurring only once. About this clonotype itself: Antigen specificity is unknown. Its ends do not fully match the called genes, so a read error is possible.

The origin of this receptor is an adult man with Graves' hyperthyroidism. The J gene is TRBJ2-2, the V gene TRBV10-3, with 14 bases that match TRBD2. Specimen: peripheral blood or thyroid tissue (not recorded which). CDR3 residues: CASSRLAGGANTGELFF. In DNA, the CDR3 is TGTGCCAGCAGTCGACTAGCGGGAGGGGCTAACACCGGGGAGCTGTTTTTT.